This T cell receptor (beta chain) originates from a study of blood T cell repertoires in COVID-19. Study as a whole: Samples taken during acute and convalescent COVID-19 were collected in the United States, Italy and Spain. T cells, B-cell-depleted T cells, or PBMCs supplied cDNA or gDNA.

Original processing methods: Nucleated cell number was recorded as an estimate derived from reference gene primer amplification. Method: immunoSEQ multiplex PCR; TCRdb's copy keeps in-frame clones and lacks some. From that table come the V and J calls and clone size; the DNA was used to work out D and trimming. The sample holds fewer than 110,000 clones, 70% to 90% seen once. This clone appeared once. V gave up 0 bases and J gave up 0 bases, with 10 bases separating them. Per germline, CDR1 SGHRS and CDR2 YFSETQ. The CDR3 is made up of 16 amino acids. This TCR derives from a man aged 45-65 years with active or convalescent COVID-19. The material sequenced was peripheral blood. The chain uses TRBV5-1 and TRBJ1-3; D may be TRBD1 (5 bases). The DNA of the CDR3 is TGCGCCAGCAGCTTGGACGGCAGGGTCTCTGGAAACACCATATATTTT. This codes for CASSLDGRVSGNTIYF.